This T cell receptor (beta chain) derives from a study of blood T cell repertoires in COVID-19. Study overall: Sample material is recorded as cDNA or gDNA derived from T cells, B-cell-depleted T cells, or PBMCs.

The count of this clone is one. Seattle cases were enrolled at active infection and followed longitudinally. Clones were sequenced by immunoSEQ multiplex PCR, and TCRdb holds only the in-frame ones, with some missing. The sample shows 100,000 to 150,000 clones, 80% to 90% of them seen only once. This CDR3 is 16 amino acids long. Germline V CDR1 and CDR2: SEHNR, FQNEAQ (reference sequence). Trimming removed 5 bases from V and 3 bases from J; junction bases left unmatched: 13. The chain uses TRBV7-9 and TRBJ2-7; 7 positions match TRBD1. The TCR comes from a man between 60 and 75 years old with COVID-19, enrolled during active disease. The sequencing sample was made of peripheral blood. The CDR3 DNA reads as TGTGCCAGCAGCATTTTTGGCCAGGGACAGCGCTACGAGCAGTACTTC. Amino acid sequence: CASSIFGQGQRYEQYF.